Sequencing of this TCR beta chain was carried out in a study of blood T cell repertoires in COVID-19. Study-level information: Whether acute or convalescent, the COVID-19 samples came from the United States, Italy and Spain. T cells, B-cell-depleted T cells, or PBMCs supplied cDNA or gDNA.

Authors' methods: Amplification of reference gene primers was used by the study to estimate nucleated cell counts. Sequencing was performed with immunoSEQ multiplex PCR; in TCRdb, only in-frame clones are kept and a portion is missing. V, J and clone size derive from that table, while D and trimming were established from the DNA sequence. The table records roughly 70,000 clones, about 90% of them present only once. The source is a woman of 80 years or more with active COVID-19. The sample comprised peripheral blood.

The CDR3 bases are TGTGCCAGCAGCCTTACAGGGGACGGCGAGCAGTACTTC. Protein product: CASSLTGDGEQYF. The chain uses TRBV12-3 or TRBV12-4 and TRBJ2-7; TRBD1 matches at 7 bases. The CDR3 runs 13 residues. V lost 6 bases, J lost 6 bases, and 8 bases stayed unmatched.